A single sample gave rise to the 8 T cell receptor beta chains below, sequenced in a study of identical twins. TCRdb re-analysed the 5' RACE reads in MiXCR, keeping a single row per CDR3 protein. The repertoire consists of hundreds of thousands of distinct CDR3 sequences, with less than 25% occurring once and the leading ten covering just under 3%. Separately, the same data were catalogued under a study of T cells expressing NK-cell markers.

What was sequenced was CD4+ T cells sorted from blood. Source of these receptors: a woman under 30 in good health.

The chain is built from TRBV20-1 and TRBJ1-6; unclear D gene. Trimming removed 0 bases at V and 9 bases at J, with 6 bases between. The CDR3 runs 12 residues. The germline V gene has CDR1 DFQATT and CDR2 SNEGSKA (reference sequence). As DNA, the CDR3 is TGCAGTGCTAGAGATCTAGGTTCACCCCTCCACTTT. It codes for CSARDLGSPLHF.

The rearrangement links TRBV6-1 to TRBJ1-1, with 12 bases matching TRBD1. Trimming cost V 6 bases and J 3 bases; bases outside gene matches: 11. Per the germline V gene, CDR1 is MNHNS and CDR2 is SASEGT. The CDR3 runs 17 residues. CDR3 coding DNA: TGTGCCAGCAGCCCCGGGACAGGGGGCAAAATCGACACTGAAGCTTTCTTT. It encodes CASSPGTGGKIDTEAFF.

The V gene is TRBV5-5, the J gene TRBJ1-2; D possibly corresponds to TRBD1 (5 bases). The CDR3 consists of 15 residues. CDR1 and CDR2 from the germline V gene are SGHKS and YYEKEE (reference sequence). The V end lost 2 bases, the J end lost 3 bases, and 14 bases lay between the germline ends. The DNA of the CDR3 is TGTGCCAGCAGCTTATTCGCAGGGCTAGACTATGGCTACACCTTC. Translating it yields CASSLFAGLDYGYTF.

Ten or more counts support this clonotype. The chain recombines TRBV15 with TRBJ1-2, with 8 bases aligning to TRBD1. This CDR3 is 12 amino acids long. The ends lost 7 bases at V and 4 bases at J; junction bases unmatched: 2. The germline V gene encodes CDR1 LNHNV and CDR2 YYDKDF (reference sequence). The CDR3, as DNA: TGTGCCACCACTGGGACAGGCTATGGCTACACCTTC. This translates into CATTGTGYGYTF. Complete variable domain (other parts from reference TRBV15 and TRBJ1-2): DAMVIQNPRYQVTQFGKPVTLSCSQTLNHNVMYWYQQKSSQAPKLLFHYYDKDFNNEADTPDNFQSRRPNTSFCFLDIRSPGLGDTAMYLCATTGTGYGYTFGSGTRLTVV.

This chain connects TRBV19 to TRBJ2-7; D uncertain. The germline CDR1 and CDR2 sequences are LNHDA and SQIVND (reference sequence). V was pared by 4 bases and J by 0 bases, with 13 bases between. CDR3 length: 15 residues. Here the CDR3 reads CASSNGRTDSYEQYF. The CDR3 region has the DNA TGTGCCAGTAGTAACGGTCGTACAGACTCCTACGAGCAGTACTTC. Based on the CDR3 plus reference TRBV19 and TRBJ2-7, the full variable domain is DGGITQSPKYLFRKEGQNVTLSCEQNLNHDAMYWYRQDPGQGLRLIYYSQIVNDFQKGDIAEGYSVSREKKESFPLTVTSAQKNPTAFYLCASSNGRTDSYEQYFGPGTRLTVT.

This clonotype was seen more than once but under ten times. This chain uses TRBV4-3 with TRBJ2-1; weak D call: TRBD1 (5 bases). Germline V gives CDR1 LGHNA, CDR2 YSLEER. Trimming pared 2 bases from V and 7 bases from J, leaving 15 bases between. The CDR3 length is 15 residues. This CDR3 reads CASSQLPDMVNEQFF. CDR3 DNA sequence: TGCGCCAGCAGCCAACTTCCGGACATGGTGAATGAGCAGTTCTTC.

The chain employs TRBV4-3 and TRBJ1-2; weak D call: TRBD1 (6 bases). The germline CDR1 and CDR2 sequences are LGHNA and YSLEER. This CDR3 has 16 amino acids. V gave up 4 bases and J gave up 4 bases, with 19 bases separating them. Here the CDR3 reads CASSLLGGLRTYGYTF. The CDR3 DNA follows: TGCGCCAGCAGCCTACTGGGGGGCCTGCGAACCTATGGCTACACCTTC.

This chain uses TRBV18 with TRBJ2-7, with 9 bases fitting TRBD2. V was clipped by 3 bases and J by 7 bases; unmatched bases: 10. This CDR3 has 15 amino acids. Germline V gene data show CDR1 as KGHSH and CDR2 as LQKENI. CDR3 region: CASSPLSGGREEQYF. The CDR3 DNA sequence: TGTGCCAGCTCACCTCTTAGCGGGGGACGGGAAGAGCAGTACTTC. Filled out from reference TRBV18 and TRBJ2-7, the complete variable domain reads NAGVMQNPRHLVRRRGQEARLRCSPMKGHSHVYWYRQLPEEGLKFMVYLQKENIIDESGMPKERFSAEFPKEGPSILRIQQVVRGDSAAYFCASSPLSGGREEQYFGPGTRLTVT.